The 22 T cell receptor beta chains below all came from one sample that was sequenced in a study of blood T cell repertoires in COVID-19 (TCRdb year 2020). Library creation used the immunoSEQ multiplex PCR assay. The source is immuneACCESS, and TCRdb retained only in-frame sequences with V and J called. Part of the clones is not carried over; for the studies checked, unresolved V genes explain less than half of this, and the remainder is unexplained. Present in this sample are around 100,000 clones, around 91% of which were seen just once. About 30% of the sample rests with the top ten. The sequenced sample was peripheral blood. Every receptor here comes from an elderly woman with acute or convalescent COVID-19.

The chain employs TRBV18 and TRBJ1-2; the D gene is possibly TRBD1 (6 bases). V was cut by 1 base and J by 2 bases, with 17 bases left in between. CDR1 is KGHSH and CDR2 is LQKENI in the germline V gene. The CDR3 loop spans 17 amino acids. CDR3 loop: CASSPLPESTGNYGYTF. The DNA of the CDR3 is TGTGCCAGCTCACCACTACCTGAATCGACAGGAAACTATGGCTACACCTTC. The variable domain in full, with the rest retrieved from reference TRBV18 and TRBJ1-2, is NAGVMQNPRHLVRRRGQEARLRCSPMKGHSHVYWYRQLPEEGLKFMVYLQKENIIDESGMPKERFSAEFPKEGPSILRIQQVVRGDSAAYFCASSPLPESTGNYGYTFGSGTRLTVV.

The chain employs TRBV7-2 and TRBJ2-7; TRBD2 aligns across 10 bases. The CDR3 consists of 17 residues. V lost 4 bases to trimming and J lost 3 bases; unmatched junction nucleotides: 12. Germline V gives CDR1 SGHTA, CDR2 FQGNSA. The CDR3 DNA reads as TGTGCCAGCAGCTCCTGGATTCTTAGCGGGGGGCACTACGAGCAGTACTTC. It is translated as CASSSWILSGGHYEQYF.

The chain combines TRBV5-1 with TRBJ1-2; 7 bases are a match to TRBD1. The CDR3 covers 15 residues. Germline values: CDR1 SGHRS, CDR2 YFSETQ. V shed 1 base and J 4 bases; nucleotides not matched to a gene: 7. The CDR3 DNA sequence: TGCGCCAGCAGCTTGAGCCAGGGGGTGTCCTATGGCTACACCTTC. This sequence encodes CASSLSQGVSYGYTF.

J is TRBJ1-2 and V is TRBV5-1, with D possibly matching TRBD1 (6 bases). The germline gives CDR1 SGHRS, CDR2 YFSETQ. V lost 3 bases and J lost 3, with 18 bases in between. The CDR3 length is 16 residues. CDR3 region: CASSSDPGAGYYGYTF. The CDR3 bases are TGCGCCAGCAGCTCCGACCCAGGGGCGGGCTACTATGGCTACACCTTC.

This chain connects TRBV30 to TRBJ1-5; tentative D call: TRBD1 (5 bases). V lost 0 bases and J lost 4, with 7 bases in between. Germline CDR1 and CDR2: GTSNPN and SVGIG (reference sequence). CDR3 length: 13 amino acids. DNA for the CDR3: TGTGCCTGGAGTGTACGGGGGAATCAGCCCCAGCATTTT. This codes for CAWSVRGNQPQHF.

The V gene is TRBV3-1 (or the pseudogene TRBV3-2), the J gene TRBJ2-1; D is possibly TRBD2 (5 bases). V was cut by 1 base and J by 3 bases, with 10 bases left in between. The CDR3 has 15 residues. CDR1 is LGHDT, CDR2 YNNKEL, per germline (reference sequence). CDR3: CASSQAGYSYNEQFF. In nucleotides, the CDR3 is TGTGCCAGCAGCCAAGCGGGGTACAGCTACAATGAGCAGTTCTTC.

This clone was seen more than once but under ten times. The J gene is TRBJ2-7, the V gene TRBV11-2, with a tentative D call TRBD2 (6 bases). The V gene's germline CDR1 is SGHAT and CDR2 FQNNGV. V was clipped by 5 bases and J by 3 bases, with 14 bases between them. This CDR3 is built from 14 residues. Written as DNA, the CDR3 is TGTGCCAGCAGCCCCCCACTAGCCCACTACGAGCAGTACTTC. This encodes CASSPPLAHYEQYF. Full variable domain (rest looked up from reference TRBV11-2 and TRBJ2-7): EAGVAQSPRYKIIEKRQSVAFWCNPISGHATLYWYQQILGQGPKLLIQFQNNGVVDDSQLPKDRFSAERLKGVDSTLKIQPAKLEDSAVYLCASSPPLAHYEQYFGPGTRLTVT.

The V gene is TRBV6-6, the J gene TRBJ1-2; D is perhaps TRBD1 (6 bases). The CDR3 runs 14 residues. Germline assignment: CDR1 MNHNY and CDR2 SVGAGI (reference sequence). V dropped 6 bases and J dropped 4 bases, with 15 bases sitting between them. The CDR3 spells CASSPVRGSYGYTF. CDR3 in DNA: TGTGCCAGCAGCCCCGTCAGGGGCAGCTATGGCTACACCTTC.

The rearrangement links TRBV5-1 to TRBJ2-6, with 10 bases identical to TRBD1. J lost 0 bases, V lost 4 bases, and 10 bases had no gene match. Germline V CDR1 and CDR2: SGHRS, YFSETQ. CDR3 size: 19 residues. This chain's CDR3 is CASSLGQGGDSSGANVLTF. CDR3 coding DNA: TGCGCCAGCAGCCTCGGACAGGGGGGAGATAGCTCTGGGGCCAACGTCCTGACTTTC.

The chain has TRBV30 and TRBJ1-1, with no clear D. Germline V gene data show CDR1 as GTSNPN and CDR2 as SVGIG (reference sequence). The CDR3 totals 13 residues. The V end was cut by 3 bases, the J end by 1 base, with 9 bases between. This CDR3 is CAWRSGRNTEAFF. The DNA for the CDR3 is TGTGCCTGGAGGTCCGGGAGGAACACTGAAGCTTTCTTT.

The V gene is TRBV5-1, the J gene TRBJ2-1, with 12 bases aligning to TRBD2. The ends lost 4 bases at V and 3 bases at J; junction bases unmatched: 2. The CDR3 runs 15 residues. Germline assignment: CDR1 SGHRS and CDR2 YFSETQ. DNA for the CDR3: TGCGCCAGCAGCCCTAGCGGGGGGGACTACAATGAGCAGTTCTTC. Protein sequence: CASSPSGGDYNEQFF.

This CDR3 reads CASSYSTGKGTEAFF. The CDR3 DNA follows: TGTGCCAGCAGTTACTCGACAGGGAAGGGTACTGAAGCTTTCTTT. This chain connects TRBV6-5 to TRBJ1-1; TRBD1 aligns across 7 bases. Trimming cost V 0 bases and J 5 bases; bases outside gene matches: 6. Germline values: CDR1 MNHEY, CDR2 SVGAGI. The CDR3 totals 15 residues.

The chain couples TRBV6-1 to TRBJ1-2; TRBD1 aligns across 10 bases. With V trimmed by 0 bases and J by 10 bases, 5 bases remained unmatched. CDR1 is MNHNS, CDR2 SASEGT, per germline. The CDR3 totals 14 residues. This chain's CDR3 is CASSEAGTGVVYTF. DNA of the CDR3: TGTGCCAGCAGTGAAGCCGGGACAGGGGTTGTCTACACCTTC.

In DNA, the CDR3 is TGTGCCAGCAGCCAAGATCAGGGGGCGGGAGGCTACACCTTC. Translating gives CASSQDQGAGGYTF. The gene calls are TRBV4-2 and TRBJ1-2; 8 bases fit TRBD1. Germline V gives CDR1 LGHNA, CDR2 YNFKEQ. The CDR3 has 14 residues. After removal of 0 bases from V and 8 bases from J, the junction contained 5 bases not matched to a gene.

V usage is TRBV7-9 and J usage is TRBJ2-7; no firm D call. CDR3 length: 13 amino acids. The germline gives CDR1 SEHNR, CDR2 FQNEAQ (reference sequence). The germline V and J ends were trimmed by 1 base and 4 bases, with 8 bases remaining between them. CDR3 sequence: CASSLDGFYEQYF. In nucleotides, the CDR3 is TGTGCCAGCAGCTTAGACGGGTTTTACGAGCAGTACTTC.

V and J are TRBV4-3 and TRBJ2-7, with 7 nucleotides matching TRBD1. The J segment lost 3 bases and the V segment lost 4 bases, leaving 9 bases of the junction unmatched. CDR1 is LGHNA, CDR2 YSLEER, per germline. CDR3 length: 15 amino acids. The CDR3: CASSRGTAVSYEQYF. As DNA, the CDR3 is TGCGCCAGCAGCCGAGGGACAGCCGTTAGCTACGAGCAGTACTTC.

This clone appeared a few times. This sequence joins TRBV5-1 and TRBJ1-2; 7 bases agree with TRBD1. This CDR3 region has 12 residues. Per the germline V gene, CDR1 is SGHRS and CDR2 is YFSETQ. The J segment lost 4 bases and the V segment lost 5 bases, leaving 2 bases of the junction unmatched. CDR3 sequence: CASSGDSYGYTF. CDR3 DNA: TGCGCCAGCAGTGGGGACAGCTATGGCTACACCTTC.

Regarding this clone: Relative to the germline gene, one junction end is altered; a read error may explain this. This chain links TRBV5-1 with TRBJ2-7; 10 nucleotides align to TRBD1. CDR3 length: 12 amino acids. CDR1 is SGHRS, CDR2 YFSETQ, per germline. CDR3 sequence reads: CASSSGTGEYQF. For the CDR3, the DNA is TGCGCCAGCAGCTCCGGGACAGGGGAGTATCAGTTC. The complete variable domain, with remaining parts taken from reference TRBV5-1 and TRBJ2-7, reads KAGVTQTPRYLIKTRGQQVTLSCSPISGHRSVSWYQQTPGQGLQFLFEYFSETQRNKGNFPGRFSGRQFSNSRSEMNVSTLELGDSALYLCASSSGTGEYQFGPGTRLTVT.

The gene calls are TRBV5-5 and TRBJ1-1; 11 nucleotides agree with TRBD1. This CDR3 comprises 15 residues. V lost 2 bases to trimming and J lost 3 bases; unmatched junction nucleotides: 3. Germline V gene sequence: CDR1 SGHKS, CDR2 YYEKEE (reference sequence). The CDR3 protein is CASSFGTGGYTEAFF. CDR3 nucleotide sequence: TGTGCCAGCAGCTTTGGGACAGGGGGTTACACTGAAGCTTTCTTT. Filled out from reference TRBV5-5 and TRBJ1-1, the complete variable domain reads DAGVTQSPTHLIKTRGQQVTLRCSPISGHKSVSWYQQVLGQGPQFIFQYYEKEERGRGNFPDRFSARQFPNYSSELNVNALLLGDSALYLCASSFGTGGYTEAFFGQGTRLTVV.

Here the CDR3 reads CASSLAPGLAGGDTDTQYF. In DNA form, the CDR3 reads TGTGCCAGCAGCTTAGCGCCGGGACTAGCGGGGGGGGACACAGATACGCAGTATTTT. V is TRBV7-2 and J is TRBJ2-3; 16 bases are shared with TRBD2. Per germline, CDR1 SGHTA and CDR2 FQGNSA. The CDR3 length is 19 residues. Losses at the gene ends were 0 bases for V and 2 bases for J; bases not matched to a gene: 5.

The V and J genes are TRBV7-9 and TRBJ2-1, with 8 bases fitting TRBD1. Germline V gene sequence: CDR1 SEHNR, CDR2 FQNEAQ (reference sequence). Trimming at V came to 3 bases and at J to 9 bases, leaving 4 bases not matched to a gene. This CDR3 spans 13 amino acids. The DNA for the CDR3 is TGTGCCAGCAGCTTCCAAACAGGGGGTGAGCAGTTCTTC. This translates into CASSFQTGGEQFF.

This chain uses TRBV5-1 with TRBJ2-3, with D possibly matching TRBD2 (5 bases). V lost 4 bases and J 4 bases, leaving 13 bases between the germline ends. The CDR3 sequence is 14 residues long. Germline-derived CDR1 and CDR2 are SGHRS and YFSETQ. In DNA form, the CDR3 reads TGCGCCAGCAGCCCGGTCGGGGTAGCAGATACGCAGTATTTT. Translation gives CASSPVGVADTQYF. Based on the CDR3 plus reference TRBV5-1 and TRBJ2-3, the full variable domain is KAGVTQTPRYLIKTRGQQVTLSCSPISGHRSVSWYQQTPGQGLQFLFEYFSETQRNKGNFPGRFSGRQFSNSRSEMNVSTLELGDSALYLCASSPVGVADTQYFGPGTRLTVL.